The clone carrying this T cell receptor beta chain was recorded many times. Its antigen is not identified. Because it lacks the conserved phenylalanine or tryptophan at the end, this CDR3 is likely a read error. No DNA is shown, since the ends of the CDR3 on it are uncertain; the CDR3 is the one TCRdb lists. The data originate from a study of neurological immune-mediated disorders. A 10-nucleotide random UMI tagged transcripts in template-switch 5'RACE cDNA synthesis. A single record per CDR3 protein comes from TCRdb applying MiXCR to the 5' RACE reads. The sample records about 84,000 distinct CDR3 sequences, about 9.4% being singletons. Germline-derived CDR1 and CDR2 are MGHDK and SYGVNS. The CDR3 adds up to 15 amino acids, both ends counted. Findings and caveats of the study: No CDR3 amino acid sequences recurred among expanded clones across subjects, suggesting private repertoires in all groups.

The sequence came from a man in his forties or fifties in good health. The sequenced sample consisted of PBMCs. This chain links TRBV25-1 with TRBJ2-5; TRBD1 was called by the table and not checked on the DNA. The CDR3: CASPGGDQRPSTSAL.